The 15 T cell receptor beta chains presented below share a single source sample, sequenced in a study of blood T cell repertoires in COVID-19. Profiled with immunoSEQ multiplex PCR; TCRdb holds only in-frame clones, not every one. The sample has around 270,000 clones; around four fifths are singletons. Sequencing was performed on peripheral blood. The receptors derive from a man between 60 and 75 years old with acute or convalescent COVID-19.

V is TRBV2 and J is TRBJ1-1; D gene uncertain. CDR3 length: 13 residues. CDR1 is SNHLY, CDR2 FYNNEI, per germline. DNA of the CDR3: TGTGCTGGCGCGGAGGGAAGGAACACTGAAGCTTTCTTT. This codes for CAGAEGRNTEAFF. The whole variable domain, remainder taken from reference TRBV2 and TRBJ1-1, is EPEVTQTPSHQVTQMGQEVILRCVPISNHLYFYWYRQILGQKVEFLVSFYNNEISEKSEIFDDQFSVERPDGSNFTLKIRSTKLEDSAMYFCAGAEGRNTEAFFGQGTRLTVV.

The rearrangement links TRBV7-9 to TRBJ1-1; 10 bases agree with TRBD1. Germline V gives CDR1 SEHNR, CDR2 FQNEAQ (reference sequence). CDR3 size: 12 residues. Trimming took 2 bases from V and 11 from J; bases not matched to a gene: 2. Here the CDR3 DNA reads TGTGCCAGCAGCTTACGACAGGGGGCCGCTTTCTTT. It codes for CASSLRQGAAFF. Drawing the rest from reference TRBV7-9 and TRBJ1-1, the complete variable domain is DTGVSQNPRHKITKRGQNVTFRCDPISEHNRLYWYRQTLGQGPEFLTYFQNEAQLEKSRLLSDRFSAERPKGSFSTLEIQRTEQGDSAMYLCASSLRQGAAFFGQGTRLTVV.

This clone was recorded once. V gene TRBV13 combines with J gene TRBJ2-7; D remains ambiguous. The germline V and J ends were trimmed by 5 bases and 1 base, with 15 bases remaining between them. Germline-derived CDR1 and CDR2 are PRHDT and FYEKMQ (reference sequence). The length of the CDR3 is 15 residues. The CDR3 bases are TGTGCCAGCAGCGGTCACGGGTATTTTTCCTACGAGCAGTACTTC. This codes for CASSGHGYFSYEQYF.

The chain links TRBV5-4 to TRBJ2-7, with 7 bases aligning to TRBD1. The J segment lost 3 bases and the V segment lost 4 bases, leaving 7 bases of the junction unmatched. This CDR3 contains 14 residues. Germline CDR1 and CDR2: SGHNT and YYREEE (reference sequence). CDR3 sequence reads: CASSQQGRVYEQYF. The CDR3, as DNA: TGTGCCAGCAGCCAACAGGGGCGGGTCTACGAGCAGTACTTC.

This clone was seen only a few times. The CDR3, as DNA: TGTGCCAGCTTTGGCGGGGAGACCCAGTACTTC. It specifies CASFGGETQYF. The chain links TRBV6-5 to TRBJ2-5; TRBD2 is a possible D gene (5 bases). Germline V CDR1 and CDR2: MNHEY, SVGAGI. V was trimmed by 8 bases and J by 5 bases, leaving 9 bases between them. The CDR3 has 11 residues.

This chain uses TRBV4-3 with TRBJ2-2; 7 nucleotides match TRBD2. The CDR3 loop spans 20 amino acids. Germline CDR1 and CDR2: LGHNA and YSLEER. V shed 3 bases, J shed 5 bases, and the junction held 21 bases outside the gene matches. The CDR3 reads CASSHLWVRGGVRKTGELFF. CDR3 bases: TGCGCCAGCAGCCATCTCTGGGTTCGTGGGGGGGTTCGAAAAACCGGGGAGCTGTTTTTT.

This chain joins TRBV7-9 and TRBJ1-6; 7 bases line up with TRBD1. CDR3 length: 15 amino acids. In germline, CDR1 is SEHNR, CDR2 FQNEAQ (reference sequence). V lost 1 base and J lost 8; bases outside the gene matches: 5. The CDR3: CASSLDRGADSPLHF. The DNA for the CDR3 is TGTGCCAGCAGCTTAGACAGGGGAGCGGATTCACCCCTCCACTTT.

CDR3 in DNA: TGTGCCAGCAGCCCCCGGACTAGCGACTACGAGCAGTACTTC. It is translated as CASSPRTSDYEQYF. V and J are TRBV7-9 and TRBJ2-7, with 9 bases aligning to TRBD2. Germline assignment: CDR1 SEHNR and CDR2 FQNEAQ (reference sequence). V dropped 5 bases and J dropped 3; count of bases not matched to a gene: 5. CDR3 size: 14 residues. The full variable domain, completed using reference TRBV7-9 and TRBJ2-7, is DTGVSQNPRHKITKRGQNVTFRCDPISEHNRLYWYRQTLGQGPEFLTYFQNEAQLEKSRLLSDRFSAERPKGSFSTLEIQRTEQGDSAMYLCASSPRTSDYEQYFGPGTRLTVT.

V gene TRBV6-5 combines with J gene TRBJ1-2; D is possibly TRBD1 (6 bases). Deletions cut 2 bases from V and 2 bases from J, with 15 bases between. The CDR3 contains 16 residues. Germline assignment: CDR1 MNHEY and CDR2 SVGAGI. The CDR3 here is CASSYQTGVANYGYTF. In DNA, the CDR3 is TGTGCCAGCAGTTACCAGACAGGCGTAGCGAACTATGGCTACACCTTC.

This rearrangement joins TRBV4-2 to TRBJ2-1; TRBD1 might be the D (5 bases). Germline CDR1 is LGHNA and CDR2 is YNFKEQ. The CDR3 is made up of 19 amino acids. V lost 0 bases and J 4 bases, leaving 22 bases between the germline ends. CDR3 loop: CASSQDLTLGHYSYNEQFF. The CDR3 region has the DNA TGTGCCAGCAGCCAAGATCTCACCCTCGGACACTATTCTTACAATGAGCAGTTCTTC.

This clone was counted a single time. The chain combines TRBV9 with TRBJ2-3, with a tentative D call TRBD2 (5 bases). Trimming removed 6 bases at V and 3 bases at J, with 11 bases between. Germline loops: CDR1 SGDLS, CDR2 YYNGEE. The CDR3 runs to 13 residues. CDR3 in amino acids: CASTKGGTDTQYF. The CDR3 nucleotides read TGTGCCAGCACCAAAGGCGGGACAGATACGCAGTATTTT.

This clone was observed a handful of times. J is TRBJ2-2 and V is TRBV9, with no clear D. The V gene lost 2 bases and the J gene lost 6 bases, with 5 bases spanning the gap. This CDR3 region has 12 residues. Germline V gives CDR1 SGDLS, CDR2 YYNGEE. Here the CDR3 reads CASSVRAGELFF. The DNA of the CDR3 is TGTGCCAGCAGCGTTCGGGCCGGGGAGCTGTTTTTT.

The J gene is TRBJ1-3, the V gene TRBV10-3; 7 positions agree with TRBD1. The CDR3 consists of 15 residues. The J segment lost 4 bases and the V segment lost 0 bases, leaving 3 bases of the junction unmatched. The V gene's germline CDR1 is ENHRY and CDR2 SYGVKD. This CDR3 is CAISESNRGGNTIYF. CDR3 nucleotides: TGTGCCATCAGTGAGTCTAACAGGGGAGGAAACACCATATATTTT.

This sequence joins TRBV13 and TRBJ2-2; perhaps TRBD2 as D (5 bases). The CDR3 totals 19 residues. The ends were cut back, 4 bases at V and 7 bases at J, with 28 bases in the middle. Germline CDR1 reads PRHDT; CDR2 reads FYEKMQ (reference sequence). This CDR3 is CASSSTSDSAILVSGELFF. Here the CDR3 DNA reads TGTGCCAGCAGCTCCACCTCGGACTCGGCCATTCTTGTGAGCGGGGAGCTGTTTTTT.

This clone was seen a single time. This chain uses TRBV9 with TRBJ2-7; 8 bases map to TRBD1. The trim removed 0 bases at V and 3 bases at J, leaving 5 bases unmatched. Germline loops: CDR1 SGDLS, CDR2 YYNGEE. The CDR3 covers 15 residues. The CDR3 nucleotides are TGTGCCAGCAGCGTAGGGGCAGGGGGCTTCTACGAGCAGTACTTC. This translates into CASSVGAGGFYEQYF.